This is a list of T cell receptor beta chains from one sample in a study of glioma-infiltrating T cells. MiXCR was run by TCRdb on the multiplex PCR reads, yielding one entry per CDR3 protein. The data show about 200,000 distinct CDR3 sequences, about 31% seen once. Sequencing was carried out using glioma tissue, nonneoplastic brain tissue, or PBMCs (not recorded which). These receptor sequences come from a human donor with low-grade glioma or glioblastoma, undergoing nonglioma brain surgery, or in good health (not recorded which). The CDR3 runs from the conserved cysteine through the conserved F or W. The D gene is left open where the match is weak. Clone size, where shown, is once, few, many, or a class for clones that have expanded.

TRBJ2-2	TRBV6-4	many	-	CASSDTLTTNTGELFF	TGTGCCAGCAGTGACACCCTTACGACGAACACCGGGGAGCTGTTTTTT
TRBJ2-2	TRBV7-6	many	TRBD2	CASSPSGGYTGELFF	TGTGCCAGCAGTCCTTCCGGGGGGTACACCGGGGAGCTGTTTTTT
TRBJ1-1	TRBV20-1	many	-	CSANPGSAGRDTEAFF	TGCAGTGCTAATCCTGGGAGCGCAGGGAGGGACACTGAAGCTTTCTTT
TRBJ2-7	TRBV3-1	-	-	CASRGGQSGLRGQYF	TGTGCCAGCAGGGGCGGGCAGTCAGGCCTACGAGGGCAGTACTTC
TRBJ2-1	TRBV25-1	many	TRBD2	CASSELGTSGILLNEQFF	TGTGCCAGCAGTGAACTAGGGACTAGCGGGATCCTTCTGAATGAGCAGTTCTTC
TRBJ2-3	TRBV5-4	many	-	CASSSRTGDTQYF	TGTGCCAGCAGCTCACGGACTGGAGATACGCAGTATTTT
TRBJ2-5	TRBV28	many	-	CASSLRGIQETQYF	TGTGCCAGCAGTTTACGTGGTATCCAAGAGACCCAGTACTTC
TRBJ1-3	TRBV20-1	many	-	CSARPGGLEGNTIYF	TGCAGTGCTAGACCCGGGGGCTTAGAGGGAAACACCATATATTTT
TRBJ1-1	TRBV27	-	-	CSSILTPLWSGIVSEDFF	TGTTCCAGCATTTTAACTCCATTATGGTCAGGCATCGTCTCTGAAGATTTCTTT
TRBJ1-4	TRBV29-1	-	TRBD1	CSVVRGSDEKLFF	TGCAGCGTCGTCAGGGGGAGCGATGAAAAACTGTTTTTT
TRBJ2-5	TRBV9	few	-	CASSAGRTPGTQYF	TGTGCCAGCAGCGCGGGACGGACCCCCGGGACCCAGTACTTC
TRBJ1-1	TRBV27	-	TRBD1	CASTDRGGSEAFF	TGTGCCAGCACCGACAGGGGAGGGAGTGAGGCTTTCTTT
TRBJ1-5	TRBV3-1	many	-	CASSSLNQPQHF	TGTGCCAGCAGCTCCCTTAATCAGCCCCAGCATTTT
TRBJ1-5	TRBV27	many	-	CASCKLGGNQPQHF	TGTGCCAGCTGTAAACTGGGGGGGAATCAGCCCCAGCATTTT
TRBJ2-5	TRBV6-1	-	-	CASSLLVGGRFAETQYF	TGTGCCAGCAGCCTACTAGTGGGAGGACGATTCGCTGAGACCCAGTACTTC
TRBJ1-5	TRBV25-1	once	-	CASSELDGGSNQPKHF	TGTGCCAGCAGTGAACTCGACGGGGGAAGCAATCAGCCCAAGCATTTT
TRBJ2-3	TRBV3-1	-	TRBD2	CASSALRGAGTDTQYF	TGTGCCAGCAGCGCCCTGCGGGGGGCCGGCACAGATACGCAGTATTTT
TRBJ2-6	TRBV6-1	-	TRBD1	CASSRQGRFSGANVLTF	TGTGCCAGCTCCCGACAGGGTCGGTTCTCTGGGGCCAACGTCCTGACTTTC
TRBJ2-2	TRBV7-3	many	-	CASSLSHDRELFF	TGTGCCAGCAGCTTATCTCACGACCGGGAGCTGTTTTTT
TRBJ2-7	TRBV7-2	many	-	CASSLEQGYEQYF	TGTGCCAGCAGCCTCGAACAGGGCTACGAGCAGTACTTC
TRBJ2-3	TRBV19	few	-	CASPTGLGRDTQYF	TGTGCCAGCCCTACGGGGCTAGGGCGAGATACGCAGTATTTT
TRBJ1-1	TRBV6-2/TRBV6-3	medium-sized	-	CASVFETEAFF	TGTGCCAGCGTATTCGAGACTGAAGCTTTCTTT
TRBJ2-2	TRBV28	many	-	CASSLFGGTGELFF	TGTGCCAGCAGTTTATTCGGGGGAACCGGGGAGCTGTTTTTT
TRBJ1-2	TRBV20-1	many	-	CSARWRAYGYTF	TGCAGTGCTAGATGGCGCGCCTATGGCTACACCTTC
TRBJ2-7	TRBV5-5	-	-	CASSFRDVNNEQYF	TGTGCCAGCAGCTTCCGGGACGTAAACAATGAGCAGTACTTC
TRBJ2-1	TRBV29-1	few	-	CSGGRRDTHEQFF	TGCAGCGGGGGAAGGCGGGACACCCATGAGCAGTTCTTC
TRBJ2-1	TRBV4-2	-	TRBD2	CASGTSGSEQFF	TGTGCCAGCGGGACTAGCGGGAGTGAGCAGTTCTTC
TRBJ2-1	TRBV28	many	TRBD1	CASEQGGVSYNEQFF	TGTGCCAGCGAACAGGGGGGAGTTTCCTACAATGAGCAGTTCTTC
TRBJ2-3	TRBV7-9	-	-	CASSLVSGLGTDTQYF	TGTGCCAGCAGCTTAGTATCTGGTCTTGGCACAGATACGCAGTATTTT
TRBJ1-1	TRBV5-1	many	-	CASSPNTGLTEAFF	TGCGCCAGCAGCCCAAACACAGGGCTTACTGAAGCTTTCTTT
TRBJ2-5	TRBV6-5	many	-	CASSYSPRGTQYF	TGTGCCAGCAGTTACTCCCCCCGGGGGACCCAGTACTTC
TRBJ2-7	TRBV3-1	-	-	CASSQDLGQRESSYEQYF	TGTGCCAGCAGCCAAGACCTGGGACAACGTGAAAGCTCCTACGAGCAGTACTTC
TRBJ2-1	TRBV20-1	many	TRBD1	CSARDVGQGPGKQFF	TGCAGTGCTAGAGATGTGGGACAGGGGCCAGGGAAGCAGTTCTTC
TRBJ2-7	TRBV5-1	few	-	CASSSGHSIAYEQYF	TGCGCCAGCAGCTCAGGACACTCAATAGCCTACGAGCAGTACTTC
TRBJ2-1	TRBV19	-	-	CASSPRRATDDQFF	TGTGCCAGTAGTCCGCGCCGAGCGACGGATGATCAGTTCTTC
TRBJ2-7	TRBV4-1	many	TRBD1	CASSGGQRSYEQYF	TGCGCCAGCAGCGGGGGACAGCGATCCTACGAGCAGTACTTC
TRBJ2-3	TRBV28	many	-	CASSSRVFTDTQYF	TGTGCCAGCAGTTCCCGGGTGTTCACAGATACGCAGTATTTT
TRBJ1-1	TRBV27	many	-	CASSLSGLGTEAFF	TGTGCCAGCAGTTTATCAGGATTGGGCACTGAAGCTTTCTTT
TRBJ2-3	TRBV6-6	many	-	CASSYGGPNTDTQYF	TGTGCCAGCAGTTACGGAGGGCCAAACACAGATACGCAGTATTTT
TRBJ2-7	TRBV20-1	many	TRBD2	CSASSNSGFEQYF	TGCAGTGCTAGTTCGAATAGCGGGTTTGAGCAGTACTTC
TRBJ2-3	TRBV6-1	-	TRBD1	CASKGGQSTDTQYF	TGTGCCAGCAAAGGGGGACAGAGCACAGATACGCAGTATTTT
TRBJ2-1	TRBV28	many	-	CASTQIGGASPNEQFF	TGTGCCAGCACCCAGATCGGGGGCGCAAGTCCAAATGAGCAGTTCTTC
TRBJ2-1	TRBV7-2	many	-	CASSLGPNNEQFF	TGTGCCAGCAGCTTAGGGCCAAACAATGAGCAGTTCTTC
TRBJ1-2	TRBV2	many	TRBD1	CASSSSRGHGYTF	TGTGCCAGCTCCTCAAGCAGGGGGCATGGCTACACCTTC
TRBJ2-3	TRBV5-4	once	TRBD2	CASSLRGSRDTQYF	TGTGCCAGCAGCTTACGCGGGAGTAGAGATACGCAGTACTTT
TRBJ2-7	TRBV12-5	few	TRBD1	CASGFPGQNDWGQYF	TGTGCTAGTGGTTTCCCGGGACAGAATGATTGGGGGCAGTACTTC
TRBJ2-5	TRBV5-4	-	-	CVSSSPGERQETQYF	TGTGTAAGCAGCTCCCCGGGGGAGAGGCAGGAGACCCAGTACTTC
TRBJ2-3	TRBV4-1	once	TRBD2	CASSQGIRWREANTDTQYF	TGCGCCAGCAGCCAAGGTATACGTTGGCGGGAGGCCAACACAGATACGCAGTATTTT
TRBJ1-2	TRBV12-3/TRBV12-4	many	TRBD1	CASSSNTGASYTF	TGTGCCAGCAGTTCCAATACAGGGGCAAGCTACACCTTC
TRBJ1-5	TRBV7-8	many	-	CASSSEQGSNQPQHF	TGTGCCAGCAGCTCTGAACAGGGTAGCAATCAGCCCCAGCATTTT
TRBJ1-1	TRBV5-1	many	-	CASSRLNGDTEAFF	TGCGCCAGCAGCCGCTTAAATGGGGACACTGAAGCTTTCTTT
TRBJ2-3	TRBV10-3	many	TRBD2	CAISEAGTSATDTQYF	TGTGCCATCAGTGAGGCTGGGACTAGCGCTACAGATACGCAGTATTTT
TRBJ2-7	TRBV27	once	-	CASSSLTGVEQYF	TGTGCCAGCAGTTCATTAACGGGAGTAGAGCAGTACTTC
TRBJ2-7	TRBV6-1	-	-	CASSPRQKYNEQYF	TGTGCCAGCAGCCCCAGACAGAAGTACAACGAGCAGTACTTC
TRBJ2-3	TRBV2	-	TRBD2	CDSSVGLAGAETQYF	TGTGACAGCAGCGTGGGACTAGCGGGAGCGGAGACCCAGTACTTT
TRBJ2-1	TRBV6-1	-	-	CASIEFRFSSYNEHFF	TGTGCCAGCATTGAATTTCGGTTTAGCTCCTACAATGAGCATTTCTTC
TRBJ1-5	TRBV28	many	-	CASSTSQGGNQPQHF	TGTGCCAGCAGTACCAGCCAGGGTGGCAATCAGCCCCAGCATTTT
TRBJ2-5	TRBV28	many	-	CASSLALASNQETQYF	TGTGCCAGCAGTTTAGCTCTTGCCTCAAACCAAGAGACCCAGTACTTC